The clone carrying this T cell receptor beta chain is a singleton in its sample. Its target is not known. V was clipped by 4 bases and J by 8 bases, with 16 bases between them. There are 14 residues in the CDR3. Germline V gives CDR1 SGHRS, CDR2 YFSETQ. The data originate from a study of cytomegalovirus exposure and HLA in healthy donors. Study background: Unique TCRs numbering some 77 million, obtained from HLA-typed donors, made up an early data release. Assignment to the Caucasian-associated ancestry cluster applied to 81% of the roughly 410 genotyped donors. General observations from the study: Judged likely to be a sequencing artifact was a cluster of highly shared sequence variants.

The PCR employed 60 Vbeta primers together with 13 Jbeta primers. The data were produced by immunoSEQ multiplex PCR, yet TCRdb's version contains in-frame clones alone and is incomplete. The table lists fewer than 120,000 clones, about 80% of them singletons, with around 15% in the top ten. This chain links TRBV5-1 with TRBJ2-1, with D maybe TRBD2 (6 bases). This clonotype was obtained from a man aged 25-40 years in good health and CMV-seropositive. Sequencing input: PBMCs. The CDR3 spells CASSERVTRDEQFF. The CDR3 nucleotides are TGCGCCAGCAGCGAGCGGGTAACGAGGGATGAGCAGTTCTTC.